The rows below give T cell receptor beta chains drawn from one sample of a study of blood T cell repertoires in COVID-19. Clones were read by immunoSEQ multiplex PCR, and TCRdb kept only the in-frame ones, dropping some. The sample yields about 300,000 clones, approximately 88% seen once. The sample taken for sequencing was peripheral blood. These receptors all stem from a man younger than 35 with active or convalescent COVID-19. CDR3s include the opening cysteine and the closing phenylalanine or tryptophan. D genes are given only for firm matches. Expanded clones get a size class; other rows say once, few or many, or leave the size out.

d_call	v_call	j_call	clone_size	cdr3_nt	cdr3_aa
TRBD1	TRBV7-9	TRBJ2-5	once	TGTGCCAGCAGCCAGACAGGGGGGAAAGAGACCCAGTACTTC	CASSQTGGKETQYF
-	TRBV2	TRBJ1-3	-	TGTGCCAGCAGTCCCGCGCGATGGGGAGCCTCTGGAAACACCATATATTTT	CASSPARWGASGNTIYF
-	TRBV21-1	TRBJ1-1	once	TGTGCCAGCAGTTGTCCGACAGGGGGTGCCGGGGTACGCACTGAAGCTTTCTTT	CASSCPTGGAGVRTEAFF
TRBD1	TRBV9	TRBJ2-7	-	TGTGCCAGCAGCGTAGCTACAGGGGCCTACGAGCAGTACTTC	CASSVATGAYEQYF
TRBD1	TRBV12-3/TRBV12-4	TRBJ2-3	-	TGTGCCAGCAGAGACAGGGGGCTAAACACGCAGTATTTT	CASRDRGLNTQYF
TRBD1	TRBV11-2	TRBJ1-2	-	TGTGCCAGCAGCTCAGTGGGGACAGGGTCTGGCTACACCTTC	CASSSVGTGSGYTF
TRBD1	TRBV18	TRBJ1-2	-	TGTGCCAGCTCACCACGGGTTGACAGGGGTTTCTTTGGCTACACCTTC	CASSPRVDRGFFGYTF
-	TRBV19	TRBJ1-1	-	TGTGCCAGTAGTATAGAAGTGGGGAGTCTCGAAGCTTTCTTT	CASSIEVGSLEAFF
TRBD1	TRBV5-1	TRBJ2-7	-	TGCGCCAGCAGCTCGGCAGGGGGCAGGGGGCAGTACTTC	CASSSAGGRGQYF
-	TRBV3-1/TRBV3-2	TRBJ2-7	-	TGTGCCAGCAGCCAAGATCGCAGGGGACCCTACGAGCAGTACTTC	CASSQDRRGPYEQYF
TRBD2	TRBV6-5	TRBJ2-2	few	TGTGCCAGCAGTCCTCGGGGGGTTGGTACCGGGGAGCTGTTTTTT	CASSPRGVGTGELFF
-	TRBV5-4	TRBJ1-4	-	TGTGCCAGCAGCGTGGGGGAGGGTTTATCTAATGAAAAACTGTTTTTT	CASSVGEGLSNEKLFF
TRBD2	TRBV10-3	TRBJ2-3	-	TGTGCCATCAGTGAGTCGTTTGCTAGCGGGGGACGCACAGATACGCAGTATTTT	CAISESFASGGRTDTQYF
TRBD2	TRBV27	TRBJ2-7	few	TGTGCCAGCAGCTCACTACGGTACCAGCGGGGGGGCTGGGAGCAGTACTTC	CASSSLRYQRGGWEQYF
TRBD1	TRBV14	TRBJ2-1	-	TGTGCCAGCAGCCAAGAGTTACAGGGGGCCTACAATGAGCAGTTCTTC	CASSQELQGAYNEQFF
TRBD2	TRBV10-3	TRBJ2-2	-	TGTGCCATCAGTGAGTCGAGGACTAGTGGGACCGGGGAGCTGTTTTTT	CAISESRTSGTGELFF
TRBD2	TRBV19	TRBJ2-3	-	TGTGCCAGTAGTTTCACACTAGCGGGGGGCCTCATCAATACGCAGTATTTT	CASSFTLAGGLINTQYF
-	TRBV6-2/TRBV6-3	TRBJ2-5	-	TGTGCCAGCAGTTACTCAAGCGCCGGCTCTGAGACCCAGTACTTC	CASSYSSAGSETQYF
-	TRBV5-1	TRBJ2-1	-	TGCGCCAGCAGCCAGGGTGGGAATGAGCAGTTCTTC	CASSQGGNEQFF
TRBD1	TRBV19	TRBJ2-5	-	TGTGCCACCTCCGGGACAGGAAAAGAGACCCAGTACTTC	CATSGTGKETQYF
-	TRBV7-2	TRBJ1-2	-	TGTGCCAGCAGCTACGAATTGACAGGCTCTGGCTACACCTTC	CASSYELTGSGYTF
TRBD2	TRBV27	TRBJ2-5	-	TGTGCCAGCAGTTTTATCAGCGGGAGAGAGACCCAGTACTTC	CASSFISGRETQYF
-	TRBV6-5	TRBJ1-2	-	TGTGCCAGCAGACAACGGGACACCAACTATGGCTACACCTTC	CASRQRDTNYGYTF
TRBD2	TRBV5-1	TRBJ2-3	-	TGCGCCAGCAGCTTTCGCGGGGGGGCAAACCAACGGAGCACAGATACGCAGTATTTT	CASSFRGGANQRSTDTQYF
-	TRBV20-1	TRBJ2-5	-	TGCAGTGCTAGAGTTTATGAGACCCAGTACTTC	CSARVYETQYF
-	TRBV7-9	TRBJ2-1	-	TGTGCCAGCAGCCAAGGAGTAATAGCGGCCTACAATGAGCAGTTCTTC	CASSQGVIAAYNEQFF
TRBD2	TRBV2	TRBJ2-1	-	TGTGCCAGCAGTGGGGAGGGGACTAGCGGAGCCTACAATGAGCAGTTCTTC	CASSGEGTSGAYNEQFF
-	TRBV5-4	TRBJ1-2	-	TGTGCCAGCAGCTTAAGCAACCCCCGACAGGCCTATGGCTACACCTTC	CASSLSNPRQAYGYTF
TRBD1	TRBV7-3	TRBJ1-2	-	TGTGCCAGCAGAAGGATCGGGACAGGGGCTGACTATGGCTACACCTTC	CASRRIGTGADYGYTF
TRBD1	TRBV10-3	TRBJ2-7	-	TGTGCCATCAGTGAAACCGGGACAGGGGGTTACGAGCAGTACTTC	CAISETGTGGYEQYF
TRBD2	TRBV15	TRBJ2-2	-	TGTGCCACCAGCAGAGATGCTAGCGGGGATCGCACCGGGGAGCTGTTTTTT	CATSRDASGDRTGELFF
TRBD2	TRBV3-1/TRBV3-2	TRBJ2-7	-	TGTGCCAGCAGCCAAGATCGTTTGAGCGGGGGGTCCTACGAGCAGTACTTC	CASSQDRLSGGSYEQYF
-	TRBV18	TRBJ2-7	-	TGTGCCAGCTCACCACCGACTTCCTACGAGCAGTACTTC	CASSPPTSYEQYF
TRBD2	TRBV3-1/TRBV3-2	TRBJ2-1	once	TGTGCCAGCAGCCACCCGGGACTAGGCTACAATGAGCAGTTCTTC	CASSHPGLGYNEQFF
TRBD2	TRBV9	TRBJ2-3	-	TGTGCCAGCAGCGTTCTTGCGGGGGGAACAGATACGCAGTATTTT	CASSVLAGGTDTQYF
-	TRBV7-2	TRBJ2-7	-	TGTGCCAGCAGCGGAGGGGACGTGGAAGACGAGCAGTACTTC	CASSGGDVEDEQYF
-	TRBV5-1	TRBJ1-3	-	TGCGCCAGCAGCTCCGGACAGCCCTCTGGAAACACCATATATTTT	CASSSGQPSGNTIYF
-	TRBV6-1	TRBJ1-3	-	TGTGCCAGCAGTGAAAGTGAAGGGGCTGGAAACACCATATATTTT	CASSESEGAGNTIYF
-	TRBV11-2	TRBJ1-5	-	TGTGCCAGCAGGGGAGTCGGTCAGCCCCAGCATTTT	CASRGVGQPQHF
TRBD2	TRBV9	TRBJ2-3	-	TGTGCCAGCAGCCTTAGCGGGGGGGACTACGGTACGCAGTATTTT	CASSLSGGDYGTQYF
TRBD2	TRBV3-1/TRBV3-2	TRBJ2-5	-	TGTGCCAGCAGCCAAGCTAGCGGGGGGGCTGAGACCCAGTACTTC	CASSQASGGAETQYF
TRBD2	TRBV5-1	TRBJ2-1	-	TGCGCCAGCAGCTTGGTGCGTAGCGGGTACTCCTACAATGAGCAGTTCTTC	CASSLVRSGYSYNEQFF
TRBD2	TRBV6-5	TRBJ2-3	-	TGTGCCAGCAGTTTTCAAGCGGGGGGGCGATCAGATACGCAGTATTTT	CASSFQAGGRSDTQYF
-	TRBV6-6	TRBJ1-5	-	TGTGCCAGCAGTGACAGCAACAATCAGCCCCAGCATTTT	CASSDSNNQPQHF
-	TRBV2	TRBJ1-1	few	TGTGCCAGCACAAGACAGTCCGCTGAAGCTTTCTTT	CASTRQSAEAFF
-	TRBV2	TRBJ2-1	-	TGTGCCAGCAGTCAGGGGTTGCCGTTCTTC	CASSQGLPFF
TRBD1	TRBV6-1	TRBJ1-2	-	TGTGCCAGCAGGTCGGGACAGAGGTATGGCTACACCTTC	CASRSGQRYGYTF
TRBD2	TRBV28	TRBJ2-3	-	TGTGCCAGCAGCCGGACTAGCGGGGGGGCTAGTTCAGATACGCAGTATTTT	CASSRTSGGASSDTQYF